This T cell receptor beta chain was obtained from a study of T cells in Graves' hyperthyroidism and ophthalmopathy. Graves' hyperthyroidism is called stable when ophthalmopathy does not progress within 18 months. The PBMCs had their origin in approximately 10 ml of fresh peripheral blood. Study-level results: Most thyroid clonotypes that were expanded above 0.001 also turned up in blood. Classification by a 13 V-J model distinguished ophthalmopathy from stable hyperthyroidism.

This clonotype was seen repeatedly, ten times or more. Its matching antigen is unknown. The investigators amplified TCR beta CDR3 regions from RNA transcripts. With the HTBI primer set, the TCR CDR3 went through a first round of RT-PCR. TCRdb re-analysed the multiplex PCR reads in MiXCR, keeping a single row per CDR3 protein. The data hold about 740,000 distinct CDR3 sequences, with 14% observed a single time. The receptor was isolated from a woman aged 18-35 years with Graves' hyperthyroidism. Sequences were obtained from blood.

The CDR3 DNA sequence: TGTGCCACCACAGGAACCTACAATGAGCAGTTCTTC. This translates into CATTGTYNEQFF. The chain employs TRBV6-1 and TRBJ2-1, with a possible D match to TRBD1 (5 bases). V was cut by 10 bases and J by 2 bases, with 9 bases left in between. From germline, CDR1 is MNHNS and CDR2 SASEGT. The CDR3 consists of 12 residues.